Listed below are T cell receptor beta chains from one sample, sequenced in a study of T cells in Graves' hyperthyroidism and ophthalmopathy. Each CDR3 protein is one row after TCRdb ran MiXCR on the multiplex PCR reads. The sample lists about 620,000 distinct CDR3 sequences, 15% to 20% occurring once. Material: blood. The receptors here all came from a woman in her 30s with Graves' hyperthyroidism. The CDR3 runs from the conserved cysteine through the conserved F or W. D genes are given only for firm matches. Only part of the rows carry a size: once, few, many, or a class if the clone is expanded.

V gene,D gene,J gene,clone size,CDR3 protein,CDR3 DNA
TRBV20-1,TRBD2,TRBJ2-3,many,CSAVPGLAGGTDTQYF,TGCAGTGCGGTCCCGGGACTAGCGGGGGGCACAGATACGCAGTATTTT
TRBV5-1,-,TRBJ1-5,-,CASKLEGGQPQHF,TGCGCCAGCAAGCTAGAGGGGGGACAGCCCCAGCATTTT
TRBV6-9,-,TRBJ1-2,many,CASSYSPGRRPPNYGYTF,TGTGCCAGCAGTTATTCCCCGGGACGCCGTCCCCCTAACTATGGCTACACCTTC
TRBV6-1,TRBD1,TRBJ1-2,few,CASSAPGQGNYGYTF,TGTGCCAGCAGCGCCCCAGGACAGGGTAACTATGGCTACACCTTC
TRBV7-2,TRBD1,TRBJ1-2,few,CASSPGTGIPGYTF,TGTGCCAGCAGCCCGGGGACAGGGATCCCTGGCTACACCTTC
TRBV6-2/TRBV6-3,TRBD2,TRBJ2-1,few,CASILGLAGGYNEQFF,TGTGCCAGCATCTTAGGACTAGCGGGGGGCTACAATGAGCAGTTCTTC
TRBV28,TRBD2,TRBJ2-7,-,CASSSGAGLAGGYEQYF,TGTGCCAGCAGTTCAGGGGCGGGACTAGCGGGAGGCTACGAGCAGTACTTC
TRBV20-1,-,TRBJ2-1,-,CSAPKIGDEQFF,TGCAGTGCTCCCAAGATCGGCGATGAGCAGTTCTTC
TRBV20-1,-,TRBJ2-7,-,CSARVLDFKAYEQYF,TGCAGTGCTAGAGTGTTGGACTTCAAGGCCTACGAGCAGTACTTC
TRBV19,-,TRBJ2-2,-,CASSIGDTGELFF,TGTGCCAGTAGCATCGGGGACACCGGGGAGCTGTTTTTT
TRBV11-1,-,TRBJ2-7,many,CASSLREGVVVYEQYF,TGTGCCAGCAGCTTACGCGAAGGGGTTGTCGTCTACGAGCAGTACTTC
TRBV20-1,-,TRBJ2-3,many,CSARVSSGTDTQYF,TGCAGTGCTAGAGTGAGTTCGGGTACAGATACGCAGTATTTT
TRBV29-1,-,TRBJ2-3,few,CSVFTGGGGDTQYF,TGCAGCGTTTTTACCGGCGGAGGGGGAGATACGCAGTATTTT
TRBV3-1,-,TRBJ2-7,many,CASSQEGTPTYEQYF,TGTGCCAGCAGCCAAGAAGGGACACCGACCTACGAGCAGTACTTC
TRBV5-5,TRBD1,TRBJ2-7,-,CASSWGQNYEQYF,TGTGCCAGCAGCTGGGGACAGAACTACGAGCAGTACTTC
TRBV29-1,-,TRBJ1-2,-,CSVEGYGYTF,TGCAGCGTTGAGGGTTATGGCTACACCTTC
TRBV20-1,TRBD2,TRBJ2-3,many,CSARDTLAGDTQYF,TGCAGTGCTAGAGATACCTTAGCGGGAGATACGCAGTATTTT
TRBV19,TRBD1,TRBJ2-2,-,CASRYYRGKDTGELFF,TGTGCCAGTAGATACTACAGGGGAAAGGACACCGGGGAGCTGTTTTTT
TRBV6-1,TRBD2,TRBJ2-3,few,CASCLLAGGTDTQYF,TGTGCCAGCTGCCTCCTAGCGGGAGGCACAGATACGCAGTATTTT
TRBV7-9,-,TRBJ1-6,few,CAGSTVGGPNSPLHF,TGTGCCGGCAGCACCGTAGGAGGGCCCAATTCACCCCTCCACTTT
TRBV6-5,TRBD1,TRBJ2-1,many,CASSYGTGGLYNEQFF,TGTGCCAGCAGTTACGGGACAGGGGGCCTCTACAATGAGCAGTTCTTC
TRBV12-3/TRBV12-4,TRBD1,TRBJ1-2,many,CASRLQGNGYTF,TGTGCCAGCAGACTACAGGGGAATGGCTACACCTTC
TRBV11-2,-,TRBJ2-4,-,CASRNWGLGRAKNIQYF,TGTGCCAGCAGAAATTGGGGGCTCGGTAGAGCCAAAAACATTCAGTACTTC
TRBV18,TRBD1,TRBJ1-1,-,CASSRQGAVDTEAFF,TGTGCCAGCTCACGACAGGGGGCGGTCGACACTGAAGCTTTCTTT
TRBV12-3/TRBV12-4,-,TRBJ2-3,many,CASSDRRYTDTQYF,TGTGCCAGCAGTGACCGTAGGTACACAGATACGCAGTATTTT
TRBV4-2,TRBD1,TRBJ2-1,few,CASSQAAGQGYNEQFF,TGTGCCAGCAGCCAAGCCGCGGGACAGGGGTACAATGAGCAGTTCTTC
TRBV15,-,TRBJ2-3,many,CATSREVGSQYF,TGTGCCACCAGCAGAGAGGTCGGATCGCAGTATTTT
TRBV5-6,-,TRBJ2-5,few,CASSLSPGPAEETQYF,TGTGCCAGCAGCCTCTCGCCGGGACCAGCGGAAGAGACCCAGTACTTC
TRBV27,-,TRBJ1-3,many,CASSYTGSSGNTIYF,TGTGCCAGCAGTTATACCGGGAGCTCTGGAAACACCATATATTTT
TRBV6-1,-,TRBJ2-5,-,CASSVTQGSGETQYF,TGTGCCAGCAGTGTAACACAGGGTTCGGGGGAGACCCAGTACTTC
TRBV28,-,TRBJ2-6,-,CASSSGVYGANGLTF,TGTGCCAGCAGCTCCGGGGTGTACGGGGCCAACGGCCTGACTTTC
TRBV20-1,TRBD1,TRBJ2-1,many,CNARQGAVNEQFF,TGCAATGCCAGACAGGGGGCGGTCAATGAGCAGTTCTTC
TRBV6-1,TRBD2,TRBJ2-2,few,CASREGLAGVFTGELFF,TGTGCCAGCAGGGAGGGACTAGCGGGAGTTTTTACCGGGGAGCTGTTTTTT
TRBV6-1,-,TRBJ2-7,few,CASSEPRDSLREQYF,TGTGCCAGCAGTGAGCCCAGGGACTCTCTACGCGAGCAGTACTTC
TRBV5-1,TRBD1,TRBJ1-1,-,CASSLGQGWDTEAFF,TGCGCCAGCAGCTTGGGACAGGGTTGGGACACTGAAGCTTTCTTT
TRBV5-5,-,TRBJ2-4,-,CASSLEHPRGAKNIQYF,TGTGCCAGCAGCTTGGAACACCCGAGGGGGGCCAAAAACATTCAGTACTTC
TRBV6-2/TRBV6-3,-,TRBJ2-7,few,CASRRERSSYEQYF,TGTGCCAGCAGGAGGGAGAGAAGCTCCTACGAGCAGTACTTC
TRBV20-1,-,TRBJ1-2,once,CSAREGVGSSCGYTF,TGCAGTGCTAGAGAGGGGGTGGGATCTTCCTGTGGCTACACCTTC
TRBV5-1,TRBD2,TRBJ2-1,many,CASSLASSGTEQFF,TGCGCCAGCAGCTTGGCATCTAGCGGAACTGAGCAGTTCTTC
TRBV5-5,TRBD1,TRBJ1-5,-,CASSEQGAMGQPQHF,TGTGCCAGCAGCGAACAGGGGGCGATGGGTCAGCCCCAGCATTTT
TRBV27,TRBD2,TRBJ2-1,many,CASSLAVNNEQFF,TGTGCCAGCAGTCTAGCGGTCAACAATGAGCAGTTCTTC
TRBV4-1,-,TRBJ1-2,many,CASSDGAGYGYTF,TGCGCCAGCAGCGACGGAGCCGGCTATGGCTACACCTTC
TRBV5-6,-,TRBJ2-3,-,CASSFVGISTDTQYF,TGTGCCAGCAGCTTTGTGGGGATTAGCACAGATACGCAGTATTTT
TRBV7-8,TRBD2,TRBJ2-1,many,CASSPGLAIYNEQFF,TGTGCCAGCAGCCCGGGACTAGCAATTTACAATGAGCAGTTCTTC
TRBV28,TRBD1,TRBJ2-7,many,CASNQGARSYEQYF,TGTGCCAGCAATCAGGGGGCGCGGTCCTACGAGCAGTACTTC
TRBV27,-,TRBJ2-7,many,CASSSRTRGFYEQYF,TGTGCCAGCAGCTCTCGGACGAGGGGGTTCTACGAGCAGTACTTC
TRBV19,-,TRBJ2-7,few,CASSAGSPYEQYF,TGTGCCAGTAGTGCGGGGAGTCCCTACGAGCAGTACTTC
TRBV20-1,TRBD2,TRBJ2-1,many,CSGETPGLRNEQFF,TGCAGTGGAGAAACTCCGGGACTACGCAATGAGCAGTTCTTC